The 9 T cell receptor beta chains below were found in one sample sequenced in a study of T cell responses to AZD1222 COVID-19 vaccine. Clones were sequenced by immunoSEQ multiplex PCR, and TCRdb holds only the in-frame ones, with some missing. The sample contains around 78,000 clones, roughly four fifths of which appear only once. Material: peripheral blood, obtained on day 0 of AZD1222 vaccination. Every receptor here comes from an adult in good health.

This clone was picked up a small number of times. This chain links TRBV30 with TRBJ1-6, with 9 bases matching TRBD1. Germline V gene sequence: CDR1 GTSNPN, CDR2 SVGIG (reference sequence). Trimming took 1 base from V and 14 from J; bases not matched to a gene: 12. This CDR3 is 15 amino acids long. The CDR3 reads CAWSGYRTGEGSLHF. The CDR3 DNA is TGTGCCTGGAGTGGATACCGGACAGGGGAAGGGTCCCTCCACTTT.

This clone appeared a few times. This chain uses TRBV6-2 or TRBV6-3 with TRBJ2-1, with 13 positions matching TRBD2. The germline gives CDR1 MNHEY, CDR2 SVGEGT. The CDR3 is made up of 16 amino acids. V dropped 4 bases and J dropped 9; count of bases not matched to a gene: 9. CDR3 nucleotide sequence: TGTGCCAGCAGTTGGCGGACTAGCGGGAGTATGGGTGAGCAGTTCTTC. Translation gives CASSWRTSGSMGEQFF.

This clone has only one observation. The rearrangement uses TRBV4-1 and TRBJ2-2; D gene ambiguous. The V and J ends lost 2 bases and 5 bases respectively, with 3 bases between them. Germline CDR1 and CDR2: MGHRA and YSYEKL. The CDR3 consists of 12 residues. CDR3 residues: CASSQPTGELFF. In DNA form, the CDR3 reads TGCGCCAGCAGCCAACCGACCGGGGAGCTGTTTTTT.

This chain connects TRBV4-3 to TRBJ2-2; 10 positions agree with TRBD1. V lost 3 bases to trimming and J lost 6 bases; unmatched junction nucleotides: 4. The CDR3 runs 15 residues. Germline V CDR1 and CDR2: LGHNA, YSLEER. The CDR3 DNA sequence: TGCGCCAGCAGCCACGGACAGGGGGTTCCCGGGGAGCTGTTTTTT. It encodes CASSHGQGVPGELFF.

The chain recombines TRBV4-3 with TRBJ1-4, with D maybe TRBD1 (6 bases). The CDR3 loop spans 13 amino acids. V was clipped by 3 bases and J by 10 bases, with 12 bases between them. Germline values: CDR1 LGHNA, CDR2 YSLEER. The CDR3 protein is CASSQDSGGKLFF. The CDR3, as DNA: TGCGCCAGCAGCCAGGACAGCGGCGGAAAACTGTTTTTT.

The chain joins TRBV19 to TRBJ2-2, with 8 bases lining up with TRBD2. V dropped 6 bases and J dropped 5; count of bases not matched to a gene: 2. In germline, CDR1 is LNHDA, CDR2 SQIVND (reference sequence). The CDR3 totals 13 residues. The CDR3 sequence: CASSASGTGELFF. CDR3 sequence (DNA): TGTGCCAGTAGCGCTAGCGGGACCGGGGAGCTGTTTTTT. Complete variable domain (other parts from reference TRBV19 and TRBJ2-2): DGGITQSPKYLFRKEGQNVTLSCEQNLNHDAMYWYRQDPGQGLRLIYYSQIVNDFQKGDIAEGYSVSREKKESFPLTVTSAQKNPTAFYLCASSASGTGELFFGEGSRLTVL.

The chain combines TRBV14 with TRBJ1-1, with D possibly being TRBD1 (5 bases). In germline, CDR1 is SGHDN, CDR2 FVKESK. CDR3 size: 16 residues. Trimming cost V 8 bases and J 3 bases, with 22 bases left between them. The CDR3 coding sequence is TGTGCCAGCCGGGCCAGGGCCGAGTCAGAGGACACTGAAGCTTTCTTT. Its protein is CASRARAESEDTEAFF.

V gene TRBV10-3 combines with J gene TRBJ1-1; D is perhaps TRBD1 (5 bases). The CDR3 contains 13 residues. Trimming pared 4 bases from V and 5 bases from J, leaving 11 bases between. Looked up from germline, CDR1 is ENHRY and CDR2 is SYGVKD. The CDR3 protein is CAISASDMTEAFF. In DNA form, the CDR3 reads TGTGCCATCAGTGCCTCGGACATGACTGAAGCTTTCTTT.

The chain couples TRBV3-1 (or the pseudogene TRBV3-2) to TRBJ1-3; 7 positions match TRBD1. V was pared by 5 bases and J by 7 bases, with 8 bases of the junction left unmatched. This CDR3 region has 14 residues. Germline values: CDR1 LGHDT, CDR2 YNNKEL (reference sequence). As DNA, the CDR3 is TGTGCCAGCAGCACCCGACAGGGCCTGAACACCATATATTTT. Its protein is CASSTRQGLNTIYF.